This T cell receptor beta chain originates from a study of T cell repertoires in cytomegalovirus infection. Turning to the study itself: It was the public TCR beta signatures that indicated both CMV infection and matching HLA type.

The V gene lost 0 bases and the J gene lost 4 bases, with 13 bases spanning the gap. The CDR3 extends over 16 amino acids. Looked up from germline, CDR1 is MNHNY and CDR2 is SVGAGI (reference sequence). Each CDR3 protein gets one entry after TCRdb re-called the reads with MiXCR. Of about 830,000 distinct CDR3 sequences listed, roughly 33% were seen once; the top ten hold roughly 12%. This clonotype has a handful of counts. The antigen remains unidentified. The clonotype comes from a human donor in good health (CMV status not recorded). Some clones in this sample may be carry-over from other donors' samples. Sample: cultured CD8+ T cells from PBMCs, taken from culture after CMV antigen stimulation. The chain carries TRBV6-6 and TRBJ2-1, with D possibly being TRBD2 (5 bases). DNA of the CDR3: TGTGCCAGCAGTTACTCCGTTGAGGGTTGGTACAATGAGCAGTTCTTC. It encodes CASSYSVEGWYNEQFF.